A single sample gave rise to the 14 T cell receptor beta chains below, sequenced in a study of human T cells and chemical hapten exposure. In TCRdb, the RACE reads were re-called with MiXCR into one record per CDR3 protein. The sample yields some 83,000 distinct CDR3 sequences, about 10% seen once. The sample's time point: patch test 1, 2 weeks after DPC sensitization. Sample treatment: therapeutic diphenylcyclopropenone sensitization with weekly scalp DPC. The specimen comprised whole blood, sampled in connection with sensitization to the hapten diphenylcyclopropenone (DPC). The source is a woman aged 45-60 years with alopecia areata. Some clones in this sample may be carry-over from other donors' samples.

This clonotype has a count of ten or more. The genes are TRBV12-3 or TRBV12-4 and TRBJ2-3, with a possible D match to TRBD1 (6 bases). V gave up 6 bases and J gave up 2 bases, with 15 bases separating them. The CDR3 extends over 15 amino acids. The CDR3: CASSARDTYTDTQYF. Here the CDR3 DNA reads TGTGCCAGCAGCGCTCGGGACACCTACACAGATACGCAGTATTTT.

This clonotype was seen repeatedly, ten times or more. The chain recombines TRBV10-2 with TRBJ2-3, with no clear D. CDR1 WSHSY and CDR2 SAAADI come from the germline V gene. Trimming cost V 7 bases and J 1 base, with 3 bases left between them. This CDR3 has 11 amino acids. This CDR3 is CASTRTDTQYF. DNA of the CDR3: TGCGCCAGCACCCGCACAGATACGCAGTATTTT.

The rearrangement joins TRBV6-5 to TRBJ2-3; D not resolved. Per germline, CDR1 MNHEY and CDR2 SVGAGI. The CDR3 runs to 14 residues. V gave up 5 bases and J gave up 4 bases, with 13 bases separating them. CDR3 sequence (DNA): TGTGCCAGCAGTCCCTCCGCGGCCCCAGATACGCAGTATTTT. Protein: CASSPSAAPDTQYF.

V is TRBV6-5 and J is TRBJ2-7; no firm D call. Germline V gives CDR1 MNHEY, CDR2 SVGAGI. The CDR3 is 13 amino acids. Trimming removed 4 bases at V and 0 bases at J, with 7 bases between. CDR3 loop: CASSSSYSYEQYF. CDR3 in DNA: TGTGCCAGCAGTTCCTCCTACTCCTACGAGCAGTACTTC.

The chain has TRBV25-1 and TRBJ1-2, with 7 bases identical to TRBD1. The CDR3 sequence is 13 residues long. J lost 4 bases, V lost 4 bases, and 3 bases had no gene match. Germline assignment: CDR1 MGHDK and CDR2 SYGVNS. CDR3 region: CASSVGTVYGYTF. DNA of the CDR3: TGTGCCAGCAGTGTAGGGACAGTCTATGGCTACACCTTC.

This clonotype was seen only a few times. The V and J genes are TRBV13 and TRBJ2-1, with D perhaps assigned TRBD1 or TRBD2 (5 bases each). V gave up 9 bases and J gave up 5 bases, with 17 bases separating them. Germline-derived CDR1 and CDR2 are PRHDT and FYEKMQ (reference sequence). The CDR3 sequence is 14 residues long. The CDR3 nucleotides are TGTGCCAGTAAAGGGACCCTTCAAAACAATGAGCAGTTCTTC. As protein: CASKGTLQNNEQFF.

This clonotype was found a few times. The chain links TRBV5-1 to TRBJ2-5; D is undetermined. This CDR3 has 12 residues. Germline-derived CDR1 and CDR2 are SGHRS and YFSETQ. Trimming removed 7 bases from V and 4 bases from J, with 11 bases in between. The CDR3 bases are TGCGCCAGCTTTTTTTCGGGAGAGACCCAGTACTTC. Translating it yields CASFFSGETQYF.

This clonotype occurred many times. V usage is TRBV7-2 and J usage is TRBJ1-2, with a possible D match to TRBD1 (6 bases). The germline CDR1 and CDR2 sequences are SGHTA and FQGNSA. CDR3 length equals 16 residues. The V and J ends lost 5 bases and 4 bases respectively, with 20 bases between them. The CDR3 loop reads CASSLKVGGSVYGYTF. Here the CDR3 DNA reads TGTGCCAGCAGCCTAAAGGTGGGGGGCTCGGTCTATGGCTACACCTTC.

This clonotype was observed a few times. J is TRBJ1-2 and V is TRBV27, with 7 bases matching TRBD1. With 3 bases clipped from V and 4 bases from J, the junction kept 17 bases outside the gene matches. The CDR3 length is 18 residues. Germline loops: CDR1 MNHEY, CDR2 SMNVEV (reference sequence). For the CDR3, the DNA is TGTGCCAGCAGTTTCAATGGGGCAGGGGGGGGACTAATCTATGGCTACACCTTC. Protein sequence: CASSFNGAGGGLIYGYTF.

This clonotype was seen more than once but under ten times. The chain employs TRBV20-1 and TRBJ2-2; the match to TRBD2 covers 8 bases. With 3 bases clipped from V and 5 bases from J, the junction kept 5 bases outside the gene matches. This CDR3 comprises 14 residues. The germline CDR1 and CDR2 sequences are DFQATT and SNEGSKA (reference sequence). The CDR3 nucleotides are TGCAGTGCTAGTGAGCGGGAGAGAACCGGGGAGCTGTTTTTT. This codes for CSASERERTGELFF.

This clonotype was seen at least ten times. This chain joins TRBV7-2 and TRBJ1-1; perhaps TRBD1 as D (6 bases). The CDR3 consists of 13 residues. Germline V gene lookup returns CDR1 SGHTA and CDR2 FQGNSA. V was trimmed by 6 bases and J by 4 bases, leaving 12 bases between them. The CDR3 loop reads CASSWTVGTEAFF. CDR3 DNA sequence: TGTGCCAGCAGTTGGACAGTTGGCACTGAAGCTTTCTTT.

This clonotype has a count of ten or more. The V gene is TRBV29-1, the J gene TRBJ2-5, with D perhaps assigned TRBD1 or TRBD2 (5 bases each). CDR3 size: 12 residues. V dropped 6 bases and J dropped 7 bases, with 15 bases sitting between them. CDR1 SQVTM and CDR2 ANQGSEA come from the germline V gene. The CDR3 coding sequence is TGCAGCGTCCAGGGCGAGGGCGGGACCCAGTACTTC. Amino acids: CSVQGEGGTQYF.

The chain combines TRBV5-4 with TRBJ1-3; D not certain. The CDR3 runs 16 residues. The germline gives CDR1 SGHNT, CDR2 YYREEE (reference sequence). Trimming shortened V by 0 bases and J by 0 bases, and 10 bases separated the two germline ends. CDR3 nucleotide sequence: TGTGCCAGCAGCTTGGGTCAGTCATCCTCTGGAAACACCATATATTTT. This translates into CASSLGQSSSGNTIYF.

This clonotype was detected ten times or more. The chain is built from TRBV28 and TRBJ2-5; possibly TRBD1 or TRBD2 for D (5 bases each). This CDR3 has 14 amino acids. V was shortened by 10 bases and J by 1 base, with 16 bases between the two germline ends. Germline CDR1 MDHEN, CDR2 SYDVKM. DNA for the CDR3: TGTGCCACCCGGGTGGGGGACGTCCAAGAGACCCAGTACTTC. Its translation: CATRVGDVQETQYF.